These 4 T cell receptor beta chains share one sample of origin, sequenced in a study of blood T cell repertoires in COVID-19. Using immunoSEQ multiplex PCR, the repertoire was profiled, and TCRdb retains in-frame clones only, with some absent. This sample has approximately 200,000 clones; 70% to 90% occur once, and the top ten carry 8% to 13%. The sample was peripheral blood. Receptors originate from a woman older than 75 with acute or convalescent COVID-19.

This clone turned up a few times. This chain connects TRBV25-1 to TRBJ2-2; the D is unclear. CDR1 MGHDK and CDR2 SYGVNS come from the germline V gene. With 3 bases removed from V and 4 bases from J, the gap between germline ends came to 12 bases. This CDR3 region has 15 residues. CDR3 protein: CASSEPSPGTGELFF. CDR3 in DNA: TGTGCCAGCAGTGAGCCCAGCCCAGGCACCGGGGAGCTGTTTTTT. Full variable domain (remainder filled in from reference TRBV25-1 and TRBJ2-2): EADIYQTPRYLVIGTGKKITLECSQTMGHDKMYWYQQDPGMELHLIHYSYGVNSTEKGDLSSESTVSRIRTEHFPLTLESARPSHTSQYLCASSEPSPGTGELFFGEGSRLTVL.

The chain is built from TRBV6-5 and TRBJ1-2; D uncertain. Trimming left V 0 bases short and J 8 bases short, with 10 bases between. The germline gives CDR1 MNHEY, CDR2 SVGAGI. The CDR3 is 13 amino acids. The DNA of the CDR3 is TGTGCCAGCAGTTACTCGGTAGAAAAAGGCTACACCTTC. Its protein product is CASSYSVEKGYTF.

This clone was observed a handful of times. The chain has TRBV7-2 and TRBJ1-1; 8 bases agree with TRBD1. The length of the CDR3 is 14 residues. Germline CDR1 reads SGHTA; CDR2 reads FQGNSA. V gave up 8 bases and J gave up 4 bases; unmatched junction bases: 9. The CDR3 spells CASGYGQGRTEAFF. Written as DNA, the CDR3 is TGTGCCAGCGGATATGGACAGGGACGCACTGAAGCTTTCTTT.

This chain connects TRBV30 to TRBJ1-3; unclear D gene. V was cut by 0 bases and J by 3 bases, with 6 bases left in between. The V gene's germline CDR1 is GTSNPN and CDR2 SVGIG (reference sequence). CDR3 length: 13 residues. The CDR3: CAWSVLFGNTIYF. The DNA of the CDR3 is TGTGCCTGGAGTGTATTATTTGGAAACACCATATATTTT.